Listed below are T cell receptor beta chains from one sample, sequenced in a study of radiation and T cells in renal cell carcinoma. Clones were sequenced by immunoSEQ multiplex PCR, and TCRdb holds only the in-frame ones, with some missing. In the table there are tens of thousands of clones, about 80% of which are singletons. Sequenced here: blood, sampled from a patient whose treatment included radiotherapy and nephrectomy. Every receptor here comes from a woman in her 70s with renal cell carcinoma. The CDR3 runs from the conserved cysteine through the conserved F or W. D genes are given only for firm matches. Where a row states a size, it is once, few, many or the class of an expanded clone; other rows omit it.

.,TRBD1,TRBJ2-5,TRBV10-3,CAISAVQTLRQGGETQYF,TGTGCCATCAGTGCAGTCCAAACCCTTAGACAGGGGGGAGAGACCCAGTACTTC
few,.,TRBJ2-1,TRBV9,CASSVGPPYNEQFF,TGTGCCAGCAGCGTAGGACCCCCCTACAATGAGCAGTTCTTC
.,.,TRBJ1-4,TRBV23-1,CASSHGGPSQDATNEKLFF,TGCGCCAGCAGTCATGGGGGCCCTAGTCAGGATGCAACTAATGAAAAACTGTTTTTT
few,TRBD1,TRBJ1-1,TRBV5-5,CASSFDRDTEAFF,TGTGCCAGCAGCTTCGACAGGGACACTGAAGCTTTCTTT
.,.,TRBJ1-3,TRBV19,CASSISGAGNTIYF,TGTGCCAGTAGTATTTCCGGCGCGGGAAACACCATATATTTT
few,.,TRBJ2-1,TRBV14,CASSQGGKIDPSSYNEQFF,TGTGCCAGCAGCCAAGGAGGGAAAATTGACCCCAGCTCCTACAATGAGCAGTTCTTC
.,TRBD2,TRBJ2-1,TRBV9,CASSAGGLARGPHLAGGGNEQFF,TGTGCCAGCAGCGCCGGGGGGCTCGCTAGAGGACCCCACTTAGCGGGAGGAGGGAATGAGCAGTTCTTC
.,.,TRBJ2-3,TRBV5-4,CASSLSPGGTDTQYF,TGTGCCAGCAGCTTGTCTCCCGGGGGCACAGATACGCAGTATTTT
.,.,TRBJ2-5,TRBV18,CASSVQGEETQYF,TGTGCCAGCTCAGTACAGGGAGAAGAGACCCAGTACTTC
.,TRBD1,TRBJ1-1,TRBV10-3,CAITPDREGMNTEAFF,TGTGCCATCACCCCGGACAGGGAGGGGATGAACACTGAAGCTTTCTTT
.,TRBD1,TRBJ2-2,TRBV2,CASTDSIRGPTGELFF,TGTGCCAGCACGGATTCTATTAGGGGGCCTACCGGGGAGCTGTTTTTT
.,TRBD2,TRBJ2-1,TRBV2,CASSQLAGSSGEQFF,TGTGCCAGCAGTCAATTAGCGGGTAGTAGCGGGGAGCAGTTCTTC
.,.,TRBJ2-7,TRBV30,CAWRRTTSYEQYF,TGTGCCTGGAGACGGACAACGTCCTACGAGCAGTACTTC
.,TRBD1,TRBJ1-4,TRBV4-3,CASSQDGGQGGEKLFF,TGCGCCAGCAGCCAAGATGGGGGACAGGGAGGCGAAAAACTGTTTTTT
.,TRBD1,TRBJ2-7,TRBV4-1,CASSQGGQEIYEQYF,TGCGCCAGCAGCCAAGGGGGACAGGAGATCTACGAGCAGTACTTC
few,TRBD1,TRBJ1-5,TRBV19,CASSPGTAPYSNQPQHF,TGTGCCAGTAGTCCCGGGACAGCACCCTATAGCAATCAGCCCCAGCATTTT
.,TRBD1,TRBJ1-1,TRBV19,CASTGSSRRGRGNTEAFF,TGTGCCAGTACCGGGTCGAGCCGGAGGGGGCGCGGGAACACTGAAGCTTTCTTT
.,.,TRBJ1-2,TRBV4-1,CASSQSEWNNYGYTF,TGCGCCAGCAGCCAGAGCGAGTGGAATAACTATGGCTACACCTTC
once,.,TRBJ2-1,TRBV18,CASSPRGRSYNEQFF,TGTGCCAGCTCACCGCGGGGACGCTCCTACAATGAGCAGTTCTTC
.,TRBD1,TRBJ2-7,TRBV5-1,CASSLVGGQVYEQYF,TGCGCCAGCAGCTTGGTTGGGGGACAGGTCTACGAGCAGTACTTC
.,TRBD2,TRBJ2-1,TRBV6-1,CASSEWASGGYNEQFF,TGTGCCAGCAGTGAATGGGCTAGCGGGGGTTACAATGAGCAGTTCTTC
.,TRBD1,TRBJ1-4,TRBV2,CASSEIQGANEKLFF,TGTGCCAGCAGTGAAATACAGGGGGCTAATGAAAAACTGTTTTTT
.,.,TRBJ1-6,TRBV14,CASSQEAHNSPLHF,TGTGCCAGCAGCCAAGAAGCCCATAATTCACCCCTCCACTTT
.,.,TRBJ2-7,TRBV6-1,CASTQGHEQYF,TGTGCCAGCACACAGGGTCACGAGCAGTACTTC
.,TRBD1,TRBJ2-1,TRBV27,CASSLGQGTYNEQFF,TGTGCCAGCAGCCTAGGACAGGGCACCTACAATGAGCAGTTCTTC
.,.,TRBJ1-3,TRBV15,CATSSQRGSGNTIYF,TGTGCCACCAGCTCCCAGAGGGGATCTGGAAACACCATATATTTT
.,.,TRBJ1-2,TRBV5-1,CASSLAGQSRGYTF,TGCGCCAGCAGCTTGGCCGGGCAGTCTCGGGGCTACACCTTC
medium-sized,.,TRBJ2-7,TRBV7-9,CASSPGDEQYF,TGTGCCAGCAGTCCAGGGGACGAGCAGTACTTC
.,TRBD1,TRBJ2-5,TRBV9,CASSVGTGSYQETQYF,TGTGCCAGCAGCGTAGGGACAGGGTCGTACCAAGAGACCCAGTACTTC
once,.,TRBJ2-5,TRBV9,CASSVGGGGETQYF,TGTGCCAGCAGCGTAGGTGGCGGAGGGGAGACCCAGTACTTC
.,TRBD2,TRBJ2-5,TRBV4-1,CASSQDWGLEETQYF,TGCGCCAGCAGCCAAGATTGGGGACTAGAAGAGACCCAGTACTTC
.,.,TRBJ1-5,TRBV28,CASSPLTGMQHF,TGTGCCAGCAGTCCCCTTACAGGGATGCAGCATTTT
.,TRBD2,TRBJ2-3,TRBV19,CASSMASGTATDTQYF,TGTGCCAGTAGTATGGCCAGCGGGACTGCCACAGATACGCAGTATTTT
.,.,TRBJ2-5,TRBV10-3,CAIADRGPQETQYF,TGTGCCATCGCGGACAGAGGACCCCAAGAGACCCAGTACTTC
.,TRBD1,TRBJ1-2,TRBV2,CARYGQDPNYGYTF,TGTGCCAGATATGGACAGGACCCTAACTATGGCTACACCTTC
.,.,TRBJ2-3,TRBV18,CASWLGQKSTDTQYF,TGTGCCAGCTGGCTTGGGCAGAAGAGCACAGATACGCAGTATTTT
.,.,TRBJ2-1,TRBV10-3,CAISESVGAPYNEQFF,TGTGCCATCAGTGAGTCGGTGGGGGCTCCCTACAATGAGCAGTTCTTC
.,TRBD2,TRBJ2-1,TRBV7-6,CASSSWTSGGTYNEQFF,TGTGCCAGCAGCTCGTGGACTAGCGGGGGAACCTACAATGAGCAGTTCTTC
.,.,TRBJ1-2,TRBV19,CASFRSSDAYGYTF,TGTGCCAGTTTTCGGTCTTCAGATGCATATGGCTACACCTTC
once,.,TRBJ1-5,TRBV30,CAWSADGYSQPQHF,TGTGCCTGGAGTGCAGACGGGTACAGTCAGCCCCAGCATTTT